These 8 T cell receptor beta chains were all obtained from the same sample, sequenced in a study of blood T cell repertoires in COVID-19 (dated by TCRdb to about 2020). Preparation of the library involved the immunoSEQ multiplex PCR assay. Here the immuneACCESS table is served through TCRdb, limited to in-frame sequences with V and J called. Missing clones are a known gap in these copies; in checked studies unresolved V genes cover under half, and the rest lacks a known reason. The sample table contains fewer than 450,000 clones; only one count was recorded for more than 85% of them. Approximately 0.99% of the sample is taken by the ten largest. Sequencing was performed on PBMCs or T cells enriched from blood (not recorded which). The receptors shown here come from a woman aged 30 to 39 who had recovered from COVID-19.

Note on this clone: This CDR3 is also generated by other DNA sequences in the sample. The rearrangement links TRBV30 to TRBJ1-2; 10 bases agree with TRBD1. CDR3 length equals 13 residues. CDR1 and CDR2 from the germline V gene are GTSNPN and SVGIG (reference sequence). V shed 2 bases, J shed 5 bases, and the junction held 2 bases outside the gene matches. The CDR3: CAWSRDRGYGYTF. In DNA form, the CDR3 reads TGTGCCTGGAGTCGGGACAGGGGATATGGCTACACCTTC.

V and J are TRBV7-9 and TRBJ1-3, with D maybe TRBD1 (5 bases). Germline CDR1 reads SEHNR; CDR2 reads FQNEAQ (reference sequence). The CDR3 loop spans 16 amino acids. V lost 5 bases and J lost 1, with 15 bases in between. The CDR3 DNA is TGTGCCAGCAGCGGGACTAGCCAGATATCTGGAAACACCATATATTTT. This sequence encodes CASSGTSQISGNTIYF. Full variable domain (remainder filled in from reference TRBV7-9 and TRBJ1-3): DTGVSQNPRHKITKRGQNVTFRCDPISEHNRLYWYRQTLGQGPEFLTYFQNEAQLEKSRLLSDRFSAERPKGSFSTLEIQRTEQGDSAMYLCASSGTSQISGNTIYFGEGSWLTVV.

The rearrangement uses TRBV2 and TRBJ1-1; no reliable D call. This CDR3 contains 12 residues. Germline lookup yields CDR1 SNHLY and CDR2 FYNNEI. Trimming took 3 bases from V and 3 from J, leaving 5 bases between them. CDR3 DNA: TGTGCCAGCAGTGAGTCGGACACTGAAGCTTTCTTT. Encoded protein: CASSESDTEAFF. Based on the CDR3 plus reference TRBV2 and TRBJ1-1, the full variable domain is EPEVTQTPSHQVTQMGQEVILRCVPISNHLYFYWYRQILGQKVEFLVSFYNNEISEKSEIFDDQFSVERPDGSNFTLKIRSTKLEDSAMYFCASSESDTEAFFGQGTRLTVV.

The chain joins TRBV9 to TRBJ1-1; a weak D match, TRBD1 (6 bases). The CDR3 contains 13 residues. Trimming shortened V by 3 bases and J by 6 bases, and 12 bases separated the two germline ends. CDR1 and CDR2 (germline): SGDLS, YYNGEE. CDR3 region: CASSAGTQPEAFF. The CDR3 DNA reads TGTGCCAGCAGCGCTGGGACACAGCCTGAAGCTTTCTTT. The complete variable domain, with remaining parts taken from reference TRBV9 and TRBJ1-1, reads DSGVTQTPKHLITATGQRVTLRCSPRSGDLSVYWYQQSLDQGLQFLIQYYNGEERAKGNILERFSAQQFPDLHSELNLSSLELGDSALYFCASSAGTQPEAFFGQGTRLTVV.

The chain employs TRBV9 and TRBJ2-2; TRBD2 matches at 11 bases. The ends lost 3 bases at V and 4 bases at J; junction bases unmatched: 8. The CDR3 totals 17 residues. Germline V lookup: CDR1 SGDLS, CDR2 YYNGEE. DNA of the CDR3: TGTGCCAGCAGCGCGTTTAGCGGGGGGGCAGGCACCGGGGAGCTGTTTTTT. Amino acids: CASSAFSGGAGTGELFF.

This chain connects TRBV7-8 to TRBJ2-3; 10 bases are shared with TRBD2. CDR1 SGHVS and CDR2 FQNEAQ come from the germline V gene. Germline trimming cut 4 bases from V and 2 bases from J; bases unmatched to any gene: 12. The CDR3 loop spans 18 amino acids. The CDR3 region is CASSYNEVSGGSTDTQYF. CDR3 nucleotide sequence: TGTGCCAGCAGCTACAACGAGGTTAGCGGGGGGTCCACAGATACGCAGTATTTT.

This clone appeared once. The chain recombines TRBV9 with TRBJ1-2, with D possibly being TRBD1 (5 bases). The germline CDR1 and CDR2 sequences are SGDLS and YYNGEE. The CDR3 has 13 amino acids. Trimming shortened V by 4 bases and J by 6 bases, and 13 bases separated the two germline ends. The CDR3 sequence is CASSPGGRNGYTF. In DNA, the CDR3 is TGTGCCAGCAGCCCGGGGGGACGGAATGGCTACACCTTC. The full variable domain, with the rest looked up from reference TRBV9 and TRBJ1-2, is DSGVTQTPKHLITATGQRVTLRCSPRSGDLSVYWYQQSLDQGLQFLIQYYNGEERAKGNILERFSAQQFPDLHSELNLSSLELGDSALYFCASSPGGRNGYTFGSGTRLTVV.

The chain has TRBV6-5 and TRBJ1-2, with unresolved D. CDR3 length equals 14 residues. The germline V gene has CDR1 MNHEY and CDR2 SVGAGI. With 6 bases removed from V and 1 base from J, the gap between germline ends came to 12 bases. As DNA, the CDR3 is TGTGCCAGCAGGGCGGCAGTGGGTAACTATGGCTACACCTTC. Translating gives CASRAAVGNYGYTF.